This T cell receptor (beta chain) was identified during a study of early T cells in non-severe SARS-CoV-2 infection. The CDR3 runs 14 residues. Trimming took off 3 bases at V and 5 bases at J, with 13 bases between the two ends. Germline-derived CDR1 and CDR2 are SQVTM and ANQGSEA. This clonotype was seen a few times. MiXCR was run by TCRdb on the 5' RACE reads, yielding one entry per CDR3 protein. The table includes roughly 80,000 distinct CDR3 sequences, more than 5% detected once. The sequencing sample was made of whole blood. V and J are TRBV29-1 and TRBJ2-2; possibly TRBD1 for D (6 bases). The clonotype comes from an adult who was a healthcare worker with PCR-confirmed SARS-CoV-2 infection or an uninfected control (not recorded which). This CDR3 is CSVEGAGRTGELFF. DNA of the CDR3: TGCAGCGTTGAGGGGGCGGGTCGAACCGGGGAGCTGTTTTTT.